Presented here are 5 T cell receptor beta chains from one specimen sequenced in a study of blood T cell repertoires in COVID-19. Here immunoSEQ multiplex PCR was the method, and the copy in TCRdb shows in-frame clones only, minus some. Here the sample spans 150,000 or so clones, under 85% being singletons. Specimen: peripheral blood. The origin of the receptors is a man aged 55 to 69 who had recovered from COVID-19.

This clone was seen only a few times. The DNA is left out, because the CDR3 cannot be placed on it with certainty; the CDR3 is given as TCRdb lists it. The chain employs TRBV12-3 or TRBV12-4 and TRBJ2-7; no DNA check was done on the table's D call, TRBD1. The CDR3 is 13 amino acids long, termini counted. The CDR3 reads CASSFQVSYEQYF.

This chain joins TRBV7-3 and TRBJ2-7, with D unclear. Trimming took off 1 base at V and 0 bases at J, with 7 bases between the two ends. Germline values: CDR1 SGHTA, CDR2 FQGTGA. This CDR3 spans 14 amino acids. This CDR3 is CASSLNGGSYEQYF. The DNA for the CDR3 is TGTGCCAGCAGCTTAAATGGCGGCTCCTACGAGCAGTACTTC. Full variable domain (rest looked up from reference TRBV7-3 and TRBJ2-7): GAGVSQTPSNKVTEKGKYVELRCDPISGHTALYWYRQSLGQGPEFLIYFQGTGAADDSGLPNDRFFAVRPEGSVSTLKIQRTERGDSAVYLCASSLNGGSYEQYFGPGTRLTVT.

V gene TRBV24-1 combines with J gene TRBJ2-5; 10 bases agree with TRBD2. The V segment lost 4 bases and the J segment 4 bases; nucleotides outside the gene matches: 5. The CDR3 runs 15 residues. The germline V gene has CDR1 KGHDR and CDR2 SFDVKD. The CDR3 loop reads CATSEIAGGRETQYF. Written as DNA, the CDR3 is TGTGCCACCAGTGAAATAGCGGGGGGAAGAGAGACCCAGTACTTC.

V is TRBV2 and J is TRBJ1-2; D not certain. This CDR3 has 18 amino acids. Trimming pared 11 bases from V and 1 base from J, leaving 29 bases between. Per germline, CDR1 SNHLY and CDR2 FYNNEI. CDR3 sequence: CAAEGGGLLAGVNYGYTF. In nucleotides, the CDR3 is TGTGCCGCCGAAGGAGGCGGGCTCCTGGCGGGAGTTAACTATGGCTACACCTTC. The full variable domain, with the rest looked up from reference TRBV2 and TRBJ1-2, is EPEVTQTPSHQVTQMGQEVILRCVPISNHLYFYWYRQILGQKVEFLVSFYNNEISEKSEIFDDQFSVERPDGSNFTLKIRSTKLEDSAMYFCAAEGGGLLAGVNYGYTFGSGTRLTVV.

This chain joins TRBV30 and TRBJ2-5; no clear D gene. Germline V CDR1 and CDR2: GTSNPN, SVGIG (reference sequence). The V end lost 4 bases, the J end lost 2 bases, and 11 bases lay between the germline ends. The CDR3 loop spans 13 amino acids. The CDR3 bases are TGTGCCTGGACAGGTATTGTTCAAGAGACCCAGTACTTC. Translating gives CAWTGIVQETQYF.